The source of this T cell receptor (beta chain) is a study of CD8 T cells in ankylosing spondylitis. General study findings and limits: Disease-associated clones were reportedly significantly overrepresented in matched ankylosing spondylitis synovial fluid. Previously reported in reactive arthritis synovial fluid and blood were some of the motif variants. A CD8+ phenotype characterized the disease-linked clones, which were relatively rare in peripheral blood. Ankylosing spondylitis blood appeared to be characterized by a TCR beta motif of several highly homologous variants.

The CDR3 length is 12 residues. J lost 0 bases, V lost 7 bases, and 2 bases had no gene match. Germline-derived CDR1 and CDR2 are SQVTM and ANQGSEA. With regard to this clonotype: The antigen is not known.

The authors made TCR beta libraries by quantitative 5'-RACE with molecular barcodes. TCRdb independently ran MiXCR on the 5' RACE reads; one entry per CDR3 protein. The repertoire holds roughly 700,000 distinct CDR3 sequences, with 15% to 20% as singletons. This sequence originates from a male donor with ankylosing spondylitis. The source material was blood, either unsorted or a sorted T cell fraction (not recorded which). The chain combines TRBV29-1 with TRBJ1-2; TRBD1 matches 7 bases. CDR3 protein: CSGGQTNYGYTF. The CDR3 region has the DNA TGCAGCGGGGGACAGACTAACTATGGCTACACCTTC.